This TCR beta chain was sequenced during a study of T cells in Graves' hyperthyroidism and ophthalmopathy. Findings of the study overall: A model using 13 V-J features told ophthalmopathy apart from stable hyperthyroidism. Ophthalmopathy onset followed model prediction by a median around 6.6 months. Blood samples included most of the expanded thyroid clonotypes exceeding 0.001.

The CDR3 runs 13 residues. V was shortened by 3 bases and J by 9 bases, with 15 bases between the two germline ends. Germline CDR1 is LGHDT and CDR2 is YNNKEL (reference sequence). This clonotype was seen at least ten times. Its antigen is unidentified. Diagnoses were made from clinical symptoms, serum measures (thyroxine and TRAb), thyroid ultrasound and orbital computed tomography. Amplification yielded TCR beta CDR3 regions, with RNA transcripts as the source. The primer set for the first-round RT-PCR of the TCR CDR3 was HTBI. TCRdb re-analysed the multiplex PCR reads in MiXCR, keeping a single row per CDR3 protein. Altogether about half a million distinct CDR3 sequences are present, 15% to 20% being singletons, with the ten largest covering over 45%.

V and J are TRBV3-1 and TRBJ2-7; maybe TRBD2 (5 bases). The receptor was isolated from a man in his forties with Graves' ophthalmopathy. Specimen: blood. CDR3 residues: CASSQRLREAQYF. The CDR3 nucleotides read TGTGCCAGCAGCCAGCGACTACGCGAGGCGCAGTACTTC.